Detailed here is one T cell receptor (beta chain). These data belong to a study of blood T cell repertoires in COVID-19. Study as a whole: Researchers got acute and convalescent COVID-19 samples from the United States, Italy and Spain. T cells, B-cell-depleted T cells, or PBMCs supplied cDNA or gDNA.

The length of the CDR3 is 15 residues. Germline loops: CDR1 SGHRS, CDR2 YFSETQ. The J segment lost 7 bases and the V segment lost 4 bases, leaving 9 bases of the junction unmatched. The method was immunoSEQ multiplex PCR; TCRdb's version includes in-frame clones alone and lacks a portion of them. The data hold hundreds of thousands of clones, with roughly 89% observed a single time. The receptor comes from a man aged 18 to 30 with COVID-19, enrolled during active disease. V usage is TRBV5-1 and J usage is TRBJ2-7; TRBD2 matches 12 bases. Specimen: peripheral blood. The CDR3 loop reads CASSPLAGGPEEQYF. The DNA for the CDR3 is TGCGCCAGCAGCCCTCTAGCGGGAGGGCCGGAAGAGCAGTACTTC. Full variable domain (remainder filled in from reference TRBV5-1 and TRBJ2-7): KAGVTQTPRYLIKTRGQQVTLSCSPISGHRSVSWYQQTPGQGLQFLFEYFSETQRNKGNFPGRFSGRQFSNSRSEMNVSTLELGDSALYLCASSPLAGGPEEQYFGPGTRLTVT.